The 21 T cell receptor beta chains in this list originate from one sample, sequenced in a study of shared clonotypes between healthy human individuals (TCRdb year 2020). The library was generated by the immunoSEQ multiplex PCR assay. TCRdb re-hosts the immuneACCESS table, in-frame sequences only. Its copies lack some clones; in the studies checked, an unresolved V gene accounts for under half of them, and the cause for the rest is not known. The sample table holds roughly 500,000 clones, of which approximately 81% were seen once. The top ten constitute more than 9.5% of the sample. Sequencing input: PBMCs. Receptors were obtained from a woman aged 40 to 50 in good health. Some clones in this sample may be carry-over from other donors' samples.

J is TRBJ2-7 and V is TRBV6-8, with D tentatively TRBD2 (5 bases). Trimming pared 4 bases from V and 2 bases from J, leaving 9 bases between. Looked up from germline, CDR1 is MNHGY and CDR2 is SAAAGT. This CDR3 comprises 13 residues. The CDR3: CASSFGGPYEQYF. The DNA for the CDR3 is TGTGCCAGCAGTTTCGGAGGACCCTACGAGCAGTACTTC.

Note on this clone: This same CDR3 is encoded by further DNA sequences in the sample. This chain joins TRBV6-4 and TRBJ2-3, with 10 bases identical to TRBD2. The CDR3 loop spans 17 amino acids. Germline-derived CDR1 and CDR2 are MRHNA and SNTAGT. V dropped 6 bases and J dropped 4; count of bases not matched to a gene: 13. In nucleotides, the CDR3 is TGTGCCAGCAGCCCCCGAGGAGCGGGAGGGGGATCAGATACGCAGTATTTT. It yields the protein CASSPRGAGGGSDTQYF.

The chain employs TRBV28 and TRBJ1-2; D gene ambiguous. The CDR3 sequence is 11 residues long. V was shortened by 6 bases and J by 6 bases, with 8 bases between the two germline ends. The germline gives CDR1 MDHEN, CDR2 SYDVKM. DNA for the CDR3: TGTGCCAGCAGCGACCGAGATGGCTACACCTTC. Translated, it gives CASSDRDGYTF.

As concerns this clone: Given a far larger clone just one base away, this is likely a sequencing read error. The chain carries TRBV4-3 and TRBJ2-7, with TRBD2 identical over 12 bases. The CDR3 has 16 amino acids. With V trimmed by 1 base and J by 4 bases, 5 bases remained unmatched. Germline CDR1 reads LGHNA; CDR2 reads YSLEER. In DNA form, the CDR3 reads TGCGCCAGCAGCCAAGTCCTAGCGGGAGGGGGTTACGAGCAGTACTTC. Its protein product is CASSQVLAGGGYEQYF.

DNA for the CDR3: TGCGCCAGCAGTCAGGAGGTGGAAGAGACCCAGTACTTC. Its protein is CASSQEVEETQYF. The chain couples TRBV5-1 to TRBJ2-5; D perhaps matches TRBD2 (5 bases). Germline V gene data show CDR1 as SGHRS and CDR2 as YFSETQ. The CDR3 runs 13 residues. V was shortened by 5 bases and J by 3 bases, with 11 bases between the two germline ends.

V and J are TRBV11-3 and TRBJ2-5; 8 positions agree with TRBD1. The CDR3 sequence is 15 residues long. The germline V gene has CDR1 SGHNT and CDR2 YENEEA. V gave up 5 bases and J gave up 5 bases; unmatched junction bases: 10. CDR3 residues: CASSRRTGQRETQYF. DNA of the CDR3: TGTGCCAGCAGCCGACGGACAGGGCAAAGGGAGACCCAGTACTTC. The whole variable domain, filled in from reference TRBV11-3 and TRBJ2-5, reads EAGVVQSPRYKIIEKKQPVAFWCNPISGHNTLYWYLQNLGQGPELLIRYENEEAVDDSQLPKDRFSAERLKGVDSTLKIQPAELGDSAVYLCASSRRTGQRETQYFGPGTRLLVL.

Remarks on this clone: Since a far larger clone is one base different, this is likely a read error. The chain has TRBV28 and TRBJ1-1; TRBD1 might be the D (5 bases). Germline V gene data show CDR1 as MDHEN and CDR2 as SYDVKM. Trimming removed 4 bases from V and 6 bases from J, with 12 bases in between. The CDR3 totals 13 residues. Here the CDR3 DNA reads TGTGCCAGCAGTTCCCGGGACCACGCTGAAGCTTTCTTT. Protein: CASSSRDHAEAFF. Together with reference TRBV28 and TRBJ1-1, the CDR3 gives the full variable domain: DVKVTQSSRYLVKRTGEKVFLECVQDMDHENMFWYRQDPGLGLRLIYFSYDVKMKEKGDIPEGYSVSREKKERFSLILESASTNQTSMYLCASSSRDHAEAFFGQGTRLTVV.

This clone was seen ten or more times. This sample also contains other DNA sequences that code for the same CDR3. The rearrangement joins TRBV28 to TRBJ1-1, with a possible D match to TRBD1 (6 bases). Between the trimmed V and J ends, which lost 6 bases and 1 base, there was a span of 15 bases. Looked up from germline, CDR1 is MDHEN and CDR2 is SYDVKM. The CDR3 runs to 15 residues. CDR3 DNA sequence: TGTGCCAGCAGCCCTCGAGGGGGGAGGAACACTGAAGCTTTCTTT. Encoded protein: CASSPRGGRNTEAFF.

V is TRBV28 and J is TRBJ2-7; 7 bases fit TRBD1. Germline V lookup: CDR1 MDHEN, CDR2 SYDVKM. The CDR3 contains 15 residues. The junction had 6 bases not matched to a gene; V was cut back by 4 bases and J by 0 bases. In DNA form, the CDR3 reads TGTGCCAGCAGTTCCCTCGGGACAGTCTCCTACGAGCAGTACTTC. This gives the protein CASSSLGTVSYEQYF.

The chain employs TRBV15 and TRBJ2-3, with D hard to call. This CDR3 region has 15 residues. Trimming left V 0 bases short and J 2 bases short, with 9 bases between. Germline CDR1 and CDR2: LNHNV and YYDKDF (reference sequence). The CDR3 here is CATSREGFLTDTQYF. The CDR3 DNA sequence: TGTGCCACCAGCAGAGAGGGGTTCCTCACAGATACGCAGTATTTT.

The CDR3 DNA is TGTGCCAGCAGCTTAACGGGTTCCAGGACCGGCGAGCAGTACTTC. Translated: CASSLTGSRTGEQYF. This chain links TRBV7-3 with TRBJ2-7, with D unresolved. The germline V gene has CDR1 SGHTA and CDR2 FQGTGA. V was trimmed by 0 bases and J by 6 bases, leaving 15 bases between them. This CDR3 has 15 amino acids.

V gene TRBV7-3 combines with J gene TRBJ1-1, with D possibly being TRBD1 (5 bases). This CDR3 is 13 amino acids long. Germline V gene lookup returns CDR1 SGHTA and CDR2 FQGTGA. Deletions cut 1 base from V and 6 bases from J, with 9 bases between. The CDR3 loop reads CASSLSQGAEAFF. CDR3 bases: TGTGCCAGCAGCTTAAGCCAGGGCGCTGAAGCTTTCTTT.

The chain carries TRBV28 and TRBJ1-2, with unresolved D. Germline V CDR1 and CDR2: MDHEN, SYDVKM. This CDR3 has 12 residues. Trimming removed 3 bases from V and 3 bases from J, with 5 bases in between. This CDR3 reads CASSFGYYGYTF. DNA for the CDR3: TGTGCCAGCAGTTTTGGGTACTATGGCTACACCTTC.

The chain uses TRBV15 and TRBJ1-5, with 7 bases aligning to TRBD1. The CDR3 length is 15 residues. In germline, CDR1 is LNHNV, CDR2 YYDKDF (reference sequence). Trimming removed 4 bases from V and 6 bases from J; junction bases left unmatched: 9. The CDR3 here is CATSNNRGMVQPQHF. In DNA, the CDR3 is TGTGCCACCAGCAATAACAGGGGTATGGTTCAGCCCCAGCATTTT.

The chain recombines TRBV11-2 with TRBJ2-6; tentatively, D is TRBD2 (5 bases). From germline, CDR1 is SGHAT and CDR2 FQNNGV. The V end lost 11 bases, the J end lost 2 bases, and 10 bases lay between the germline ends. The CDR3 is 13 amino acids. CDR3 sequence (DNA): TGTGCCGCTCTGGGAGCTGGGGCCAACGTCCTGACTTTC. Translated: CAALGAGANVLTF.

The CDR3 loop reads CASSWGWGGSSYNEQFF. DNA for the CDR3: TGTGCCAGCAGTTGGGGTTGGGGAGGGAGCTCCTACAATGAGCAGTTCTTC. The chain employs TRBV27 and TRBJ2-1, with 7 bases aligning to TRBD2. The CDR3 spans 17 residues. The V gene's germline CDR1 is MNHEY and CDR2 SMNVEV (reference sequence). The V segment lost 4 bases and the J segment 0 bases; nucleotides outside the gene matches: 9.

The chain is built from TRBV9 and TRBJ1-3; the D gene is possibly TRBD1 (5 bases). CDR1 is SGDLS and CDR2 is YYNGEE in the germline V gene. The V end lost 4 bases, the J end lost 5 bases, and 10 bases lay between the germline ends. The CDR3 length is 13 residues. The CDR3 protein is CASSPTVRNTIYF. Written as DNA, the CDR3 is TGTGCCAGCAGCCCGACAGTTAGAAACACCATATATTTT. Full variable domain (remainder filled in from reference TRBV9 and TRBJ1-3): DSGVTQTPKHLITATGQRVTLRCSPRSGDLSVYWYQQSLDQGLQFLIQYYNGEERAKGNILERFSAQQFPDLHSELNLSSLELGDSALYFCASSPTVRNTIYFGEGSWLTVV.

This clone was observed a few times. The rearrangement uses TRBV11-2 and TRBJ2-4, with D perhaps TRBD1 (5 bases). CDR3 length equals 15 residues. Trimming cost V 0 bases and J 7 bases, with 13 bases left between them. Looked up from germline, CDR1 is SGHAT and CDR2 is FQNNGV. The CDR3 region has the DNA TGTGCCAGCAGCTTAGATAGGCCCAGGGTTAACATTCAGTACTTC. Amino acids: CASSLDRPRVNIQYF.

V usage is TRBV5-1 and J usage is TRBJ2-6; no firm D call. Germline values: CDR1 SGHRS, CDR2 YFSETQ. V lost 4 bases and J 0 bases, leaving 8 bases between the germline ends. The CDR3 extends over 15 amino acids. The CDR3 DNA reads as TGCGCCAGCAGCCCAGACCCCTCTGGGGCCAACGTCCTGACTTTC. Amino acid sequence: CASSPDPSGANVLTF.

CDR3 DNA sequence: TGTGCCAGCAGCCAACCGACGACAGAGATGGCTGAAGCTTTCTTT. Translating it yields CASSQPTTEMAEAFF. The V and J genes are TRBV4-2 and TRBJ1-1; possibly TRBD1 for D (5 bases). V was cut by 2 bases and J by 6 bases, with 16 bases left in between. This CDR3 contains 15 residues. Germline loops: CDR1 LGHNA, CDR2 YNFKEQ.

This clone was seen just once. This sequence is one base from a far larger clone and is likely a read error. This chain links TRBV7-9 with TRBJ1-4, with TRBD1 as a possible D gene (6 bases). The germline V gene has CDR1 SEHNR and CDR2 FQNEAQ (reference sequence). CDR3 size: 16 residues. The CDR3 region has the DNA TGTGTCAGCAGCTTGACCGGGGGCGAGGGAGGTGAAAAACTGTTTTTT. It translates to CVSSLTGGEGGEKLFF.